The 14 T cell receptor beta chains in this list originate from one sample, sequenced in a study of blood T cell repertoires in COVID-19. Libraries were prepared by immunoSEQ multiplex PCR; TCRdb keeps only in-frame clonotypes and omits some of them. The sample lists 450,000 to 500,000 clones, around 90% seen once, with roughly 0.72% in the top ten. Sequencing was done on a sample of PBMCs or T cells enriched from blood (not recorded which). Receptors were obtained from a woman younger than 35 who had recovered from COVID-19.

CDR3 region: CASSPGTSGAGQFF. In DNA form, the CDR3 reads TGTGCCAGCAGCCCCGGGACTAGCGGGGCGGGGCAGTTCTTC. This rearrangement joins TRBV9 to TRBJ2-1; TRBD2 matches 13 bases. This CDR3 is 14 amino acids long. The germline CDR1 and CDR2 sequences are SGDLS and YYNGEE. Trimming at V came to 4 bases and at J to 12 bases, leaving 7 bases not matched to a gene.

The J gene is TRBJ2-3, the V gene TRBV5-5, with TRBD2 as a possible D gene (6 bases). Per germline, CDR1 SGHKS and CDR2 YYEKEE (reference sequence). V lost 2 bases, J lost 3 bases, and 7 bases lay in between. The CDR3 covers 13 residues. The CDR3 coding sequence is TGTGCCAGCAGCTTAAGCGGGACAGATACGCAGTATTTT. Translation: CASSLSGTDTQYF.

This clone was seen only once. The chain employs TRBV7-2 and TRBJ2-5, with D tentatively TRBD2 (6 bases). Trimming removed 3 bases from V and 5 bases from J, with 25 bases in between. Germline loops: CDR1 SGHTA, CDR2 FQGNSA. The CDR3 is 18 amino acids. For the CDR3, the DNA is TGTGCCAGCAGCTTTCAATCAACACTTTATAGCGGCGGGGAGACCCAGTACTTC. This translates into CASSFQSTLYSGGETQYF.

The chain carries TRBV28 and TRBJ1-3; TRBD1 might be the D (5 bases). Germline CDR1 is MDHEN and CDR2 is SYDVKM. Trimming left V 5 bases short and J 6 bases short, with 17 bases between. This CDR3 contains 15 residues. The chain's CDR3 is CASSVNGGNENTIYF. In nucleotides, the CDR3 is TGTGCCAGCAGTGTTAACGGGGGTAACGAAAACACCATATATTTT. Full variable domain (outside the CDR3, taken from reference TRBV28 and TRBJ1-3): DVKVTQSSRYLVKRTGEKVFLECVQDMDHENMFWYRQDPGLGLRLIYFSYDVKMKEKGDIPEGYSVSREKKERFSLILESASTNQTSMYLCASSVNGGNENTIYFGEGSWLTVV.

The gene calls are TRBV4-1 and TRBJ2-5, with unresolved D. The V gene lost 3 bases and the J gene lost 5 bases, with 10 bases spanning the gap. The CDR3 runs to 13 residues. Germline assignment: CDR1 MGHRA and CDR2 YSYEKL. The CDR3 loop reads CASSHLLTETQYF. The CDR3 DNA reads TGCGCCAGCAGCCATTTACTAACGGAGACCCAGTACTTC.

J is TRBJ2-7 and V is TRBV27; TRBD1 might be the D (5 bases). Trimming removed 8 bases at V and 0 bases at J, with 20 bases between. Germline V gene lookup returns CDR1 MNHEY and CDR2 SMNVEV (reference sequence). This CDR3 contains 16 residues. This CDR3 is CASRSRVTENSYEQYF. The CDR3 DNA reads TGTGCCAGCCGTTCCAGGGTGACGGAGAACTCCTACGAGCAGTACTTC.

This sequence joins TRBV28 and TRBJ2-1, with TRBD2 matching 7 bases. The junction had 8 bases not matched to a gene; V was cut back by 4 bases and J by 5 bases. CDR3 size: 15 residues. Germline V gives CDR1 MDHEN, CDR2 SYDVKM. This chain's CDR3 is CASSSPGLVNNEQFF. The DNA of the CDR3 is TGTGCCAGCAGTTCCCCCGGACTAGTCAACAATGAGCAGTTCTTC.

The J gene is TRBJ2-1, the V gene TRBV6-1; D is perhaps TRBD2 (5 bases). V shed 6 bases and J shed 10 bases, with 10 bases lying between them. This CDR3 region has 11 residues. CDR1 MNHNS and CDR2 SASEGT come from the germline V gene. The CDR3 here is CASRGEGEQFF. CDR3 bases: TGTGCCAGCAGGGGCGAGGGCGAGCAGTTCTTC.

In its sample, this clone was seen a few times. This sequence joins TRBV7-6 and TRBJ1-5; TRBD1 matches 7 bases. The trim removed 1 base at V and 3 bases at J, leaving 6 bases unmatched. Germline CDR1 reads SGHVS; CDR2 reads FNYEAQ. CDR3 length: 16 amino acids. The CDR3 DNA reads as TGTGCCAGCAGCTTAGGACAGGGAGGTAACAATCAGCCCCAGCATTTT. Amino acids: CASSLGQGGNNQPQHF.

The CDR3 DNA reads TGTGCCTGGGATCATCCCAGGCTTAGGACTGAAGCTTTCTTT. It translates to CAWDHPRLRTEAFF. This chain uses TRBV30 with TRBJ1-1; D is undetermined. This CDR3 has 14 amino acids. V dropped 5 bases and J dropped 5 bases, with 18 bases sitting between them. Germline V gene sequence: CDR1 GTSNPN, CDR2 SVGIG (reference sequence). Using reference TRBV30 and TRBJ1-1 for the parts outside the CDR3, the full variable domain is SQTIHQWPATLVQPVGSPLSLECTVEGTSNPNLYWYRQAAGRGLQLLFYSVGIGQISSEVPQNLSASRPQDRQFILSSKKLLLSDSGFYLCAWDHPRLRTEAFFGQGTRLTVV.

This chain links TRBV5-6 with TRBJ1-6, with TRBD1 matching over 7 bases. The CDR3 loop spans 18 amino acids. CDR1 and CDR2 from the germline V gene are SGHDT and YYEEEE. The V gene end was trimmed by 0 bases and the J gene end by 1 base; junction bases not matched to a gene: 7. CDR3 sequence (DNA): TGTGCCAGCAGCTTGGCCAGTGGGACAGAGTCCTATAATTCACCCCTCCACTTT. Translating gives CASSLASGTESYNSPLHF.

This sequence joins TRBV7-9 and TRBJ2-7; the match to TRBD2 covers 10 bases. The V and J ends lost 3 bases and 2 bases, in that order; junction bases with no gene match: 4. The CDR3 runs to 15 residues. Germline V gene data show CDR1 as SEHNR and CDR2 as FQNEAQ (reference sequence). This CDR3 is CASSLISGGPYEQYF. CDR3 nucleotides: TGTGCCAGCAGCTTGATTAGCGGGGGGCCCTACGAGCAGTACTTC. Complete variable domain (other parts from reference TRBV7-9 and TRBJ2-7): DTGVSQNPRHKITKRGQNVTFRCDPISEHNRLYWYRQTLGQGPEFLTYFQNEAQLEKSRLLSDRFSAERPKGSFSTLEIQRTEQGDSAMYLCASSLISGGPYEQYFGPGTRLTVT.

The gene calls are TRBV10-3 and TRBJ1-2; D is perhaps TRBD1 (5 bases). Per germline, CDR1 ENHRY and CDR2 SYGVKD. Trimming left V 3 bases short and J 6 bases short, with 8 bases between. The CDR3 extends over 12 amino acids. The chain's CDR3 is CAISDGGDGYTF. The CDR3 region has the DNA TGTGCCATCAGTGACGGAGGGGATGGCTACACCTTC.

The J gene is TRBJ2-2, the V gene TRBV27; 7 bases line up with TRBD1. The germline V gene encodes CDR1 MNHEY and CDR2 SMNVEV (reference sequence). The CDR3 runs 16 residues. Germline trimming cut 2 bases from V and 3 bases from J; bases unmatched to any gene: 6. CDR3 loop: CASSLKTGRYTGELFF. The CDR3 DNA is TGTGCCAGCAGTTTAAAGACAGGGCGGTACACCGGGGAGCTGTTTTTT.